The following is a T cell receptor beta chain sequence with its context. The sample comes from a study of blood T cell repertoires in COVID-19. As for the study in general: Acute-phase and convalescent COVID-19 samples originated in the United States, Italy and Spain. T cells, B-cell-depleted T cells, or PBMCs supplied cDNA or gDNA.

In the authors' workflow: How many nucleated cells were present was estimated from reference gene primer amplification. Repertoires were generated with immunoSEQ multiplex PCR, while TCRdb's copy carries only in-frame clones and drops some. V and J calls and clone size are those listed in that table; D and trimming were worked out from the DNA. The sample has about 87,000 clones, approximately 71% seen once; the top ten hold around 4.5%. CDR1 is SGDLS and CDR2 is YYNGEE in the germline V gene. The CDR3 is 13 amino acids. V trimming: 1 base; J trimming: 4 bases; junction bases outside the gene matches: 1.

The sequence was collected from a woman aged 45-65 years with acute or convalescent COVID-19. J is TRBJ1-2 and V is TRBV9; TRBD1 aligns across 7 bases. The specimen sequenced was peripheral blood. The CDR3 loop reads CASSVRQGYGYTF. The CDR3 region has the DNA TGTGCCAGCAGCGTACGACAGGGCTATGGCTACACCTTC.